The 30 T cell receptor beta chains below were found in one sample sequenced in a study of technical replicates of blood from several donors. Sequencing was performed with immunoSEQ multiplex PCR; in TCRdb, only in-frame clones are kept and a portion is missing. The data show about 94,000 clones, approximately 95% seen once. The sequenced sample consisted of T cells isolated from PBMCs. These receptors all come from a human donor in good health.

This clone has just one count. This chain connects TRBV5-5 to TRBJ1-5; D might be TRBD1 (6 bases). The CDR3 is 17 residues long. The V and J ends lost 0 bases and 5 bases respectively, with 18 bases between them. Germline CDR1 and CDR2: SGHKS and YYEKEE (reference sequence). CDR3 amino acids: CASSLVGAGARDQPQHF. CDR3 in DNA: TGTGCCAGCAGCTTGGTAGGGGCGGGGGCCCGGGATCAGCCCCAGCATTTT.

The rearrangement joins TRBV4-2 to TRBJ1-4; D gene ambiguous. V lost 2 bases to trimming and J lost 2 bases, with 9 bases between them. The germline gives CDR1 LGHNA, CDR2 YNFKEQ. The length of the CDR3 is 15 residues. The CDR3 bases are TGTGCCAGCAGCCAACTCCAGGTGACTAATGAAAAACTGTTTTTT. Translated: CASSQLQVTNEKLFF.

The CDR3, as DNA: TGCCGCGGGCAAAAGAACACTGAAGCTTTCTTT. The encoded protein is CRGQKNTEAFF. This chain uses TRBV20-1 with TRBJ1-1, with D unclear. The CDR3 spans 11 residues. The germline gives CDR1 DFQATT, CDR2 SNEGSKA (reference sequence).

This chain connects TRBV7-8 to TRBJ2-5; possible D gene TRBD2, 6 bases. The CDR3 is 15 residues long. V was shortened by 2 bases and J by 1 base, with 11 bases between the two germline ends. CDR1 is SGHVS, CDR2 FQNEAQ, per germline. The CDR3 DNA reads as TGTGCCAGCAGCTTATTGGTGGGGGGCCAAGAGACCCAGTACTTC. Translating it yields CASSLLVGGQETQYF.

This chain joins TRBV18 and TRBJ2-3; D is ambiguous. V shed 3 bases and J shed 11 bases, with 9 bases lying between them. The germline V gene has CDR1 KGHSH and CDR2 LQKENI. The CDR3 is 11 amino acids. In DNA form, the CDR3 reads TGTGCCAGCTCACCCGGCTCGGGGCAGTATTTT. This encodes CASSPGSGQYF.

This chain links TRBV28 with TRBJ1-5; no clear D. The V gene lost 3 bases and the J gene lost 5 bases, with 17 bases spanning the gap. The CDR3 contains 16 residues. The germline V gene encodes CDR1 MDHEN and CDR2 SYDVKM. CDR3 DNA: TGTGCCAGCAGTTTGTATGAGGGATTGCCCTATCAGCCCCAGCATTTT. This codes for CASSLYEGLPYQPQHF.

Turning to this clone: At the DNA level, this CDR3 is encoded by other sequences in the same sample as well. J is TRBJ2-1 and V is TRBV29-1, with D possibly being TRBD2 (6 bases). V was pared by 7 bases and J by 5 bases, with 21 bases between. This CDR3 has 15 amino acids. Per germline, CDR1 SQVTM and CDR2 ANQGSEA. DNA for the CDR3: TGCAGCGCACCTGGCGGCGGGGCCCCTGACAATGAGCAGTTCTTC. Translated: CSAPGGGAPDNEQFF.

A note on this clone: The germline gene is not matched at one end of the junction; a read error may be the cause. This chain connects TRBV10-3 to TRBJ2-3; 9 positions match TRBD2. The CDR3 has 16 residues. From germline, CDR1 is ENHRY and CDR2 SYGVKD. The CDR3, as DNA: TGTGCCATGAGTGCTTATAGCGGGGGTGGAATAGATACGCAGTATTTT. Its protein product is CAMSAYSGGGIDTQYF.

This chain connects TRBV25-1 to TRBJ2-7; maybe TRBD2 (5 bases). Germline V gives CDR1 MGHDK, CDR2 SYGVNS. Trimming shortened V by 5 bases and J by 0 bases, and 23 bases separated the two germline ends. The CDR3 runs to 18 residues. The CDR3: CASSHNRYRGTSSYEQYF. CDR3 nucleotide sequence: TGTGCCAGCAGTCATAACCGGTACAGAGGCACTAGCTCCTACGAGCAGTACTTC.

The chain has TRBV7-2 and TRBJ1-2; 8 positions agree with TRBD1. Germline CDR1 reads SGHTA; CDR2 reads FQGNSA. CDR3 length: 12 amino acids. The V gene end was trimmed by 3 bases and the J gene end by 8 bases; junction bases not matched to a gene: 2. The CDR3 nucleotides read TGTGCCAGCAGCTTGGACAGGGACGGCTACACCTTC. Translated: CASSLDRDGYTF.

This clone was observed a single time. This sequence joins TRBV28 and TRBJ1-4; D is possibly TRBD1 (5 bases). Germline values: CDR1 MDHEN, CDR2 SYDVKM. V was pared by 6 bases and J by 6 bases, with 14 bases between. The CDR3 is 14 amino acids. CDR3 sequence: CASRFPREDEKLFF. CDR3 bases: TGTGCCAGCAGGTTTCCCAGGGAGGATGAAAAACTGTTTTTT.

The rearrangement uses TRBV2 and TRBJ2-2; possibly TRBD2 for D (6 bases). This CDR3 comprises 16 residues. CDR1 SNHLY and CDR2 FYNNEI come from the germline V gene. V lost 1 base, J lost 5 bases, and 14 bases lay in between. The CDR3 bases are TGTGCCAGCAGTGAAGTAACGGGGAGGTGGACCGGGGAGCTGTTTTTT. Protein product: CASSEVTGRWTGELFF.

The rearrangement uses TRBV2 and TRBJ1-5; no definite D call. Per germline, CDR1 SNHLY and CDR2 FYNNEI. CDR3 length equals 13 residues. The V and J ends lost 8 bases and 6 bases respectively, with 14 bases between them. CDR3: CASGEGEVQPQHF. CDR3 DNA: TGTGCCAGCGGCGAGGGTGAGGTTCAGCCCCAGCATTTT.

The chain couples TRBV15 to TRBJ2-1, with a possible D match to TRBD2 (7 bases). Germline lookup yields CDR1 LNHNV and CDR2 YYDKDF (reference sequence). The germline V and J ends were trimmed by 3 bases and 7 bases, with 19 bases remaining between them. The CDR3 totals 16 residues. The CDR3 is CATSRVRAGARNEQFF. For the CDR3, the DNA is TGTGCCACCAGCAGGGTAAGGGCGGGGGCGCGGAATGAGCAGTTCTTC.

DNA of the CDR3: TGCAGCGCCCCGACAGGGGCGGTGGGCTATGGCTACACCTTC. Its protein is CSAPTGAVGYGYTF. This chain uses TRBV29-1 with TRBJ1-2, with 8 bases aligning to TRBD1. Germline V gives CDR1 SQVTM, CDR2 ANQGSEA. The CDR3 contains 14 residues. The ends lost 7 bases at V and 4 bases at J; junction bases unmatched: 11.

The J gene is TRBJ1-1, the V gene TRBV7-9; 10 nucleotides match TRBD1. V dropped 1 base and J dropped 5; count of bases not matched to a gene: 13. In germline, CDR1 is SEHNR, CDR2 FQNEAQ (reference sequence). The CDR3 runs 18 residues. Here the CDR3 reads CASSLGLSGTGDSTEAFF. In DNA, the CDR3 is TGTGCCAGCAGCTTAGGATTATCAGGGACAGGGGATTCAACTGAAGCTTTCTTT.

The J gene is TRBJ2-7, the V gene TRBV19; D is undetermined. Germline CDR1 reads LNHDA; CDR2 reads SQIVND (reference sequence). The CDR3 is made up of 13 amino acids. V lost 2 bases and J lost 2, with 7 bases in between. As DNA, the CDR3 is TGTGCCAGTAGTATAAGCCCCACCTACGAGCAGTACTTC. Encoded protein: CASSISPTYEQYF.

This clone was seen a few times. The V and J genes are TRBV4-1 and TRBJ1-1, with 7 bases fitting TRBD1. Per germline, CDR1 MGHRA and CDR2 YSYEKL. The ends lost 5 bases at V and 1 base at J; junction bases unmatched: 7. The CDR3 is 15 residues long. The CDR3 DNA sequence: TGCGCCAGCAGCTCCAGGACAGGAGCGAACACTGAAGCTTTCTTT. As protein: CASSSRTGANTEAFF.

V is TRBV19 and J is TRBJ1-1; D not certain. This CDR3 comprises 15 residues. CDR1 is LNHDA, CDR2 SQIVND, per germline (reference sequence). Trimming took 5 bases from V and 2 from J, leaving 15 bases between them. The CDR3 region has the DNA TGTGCCAGTAGTTCCTCCTCACGAGGCAACACTGAAGCTTTCTTT. Residues: CASSSSSRGNTEAFF.

The chain uses TRBV27 and TRBJ2-2; 11 bases align to TRBD2. V lost 4 bases and J lost 3; bases outside the gene matches: 4. Germline-derived CDR1 and CDR2 are MNHEY and SMNVEV (reference sequence). CDR3 length: 16 amino acids. This CDR3 is CASSSLSGRDTGELFF. CDR3 in DNA: TGTGCCAGCAGTTCCCTTAGCGGGAGGGACACCGGGGAGCTGTTTTTT.

The genes are TRBV19 and TRBJ2-5; D may be TRBD1 (6 bases). The CDR3 loop spans 14 amino acids. Germline assignment: CDR1 LNHDA and CDR2 SQIVND (reference sequence). Trimming removed 7 bases at V and 2 bases at J, with 14 bases between. CDR3 nucleotide sequence: TGTGCCAGTAACCGACCGGGACAACAAGAGACCCAGTACTTC. This translates into CASNRPGQQETQYF.

On this clone itself: The same CDR3 can be traced to other DNA sequences in this sample. This chain uses TRBV28 with TRBJ2-7, with D unresolved. Trimming removed 5 bases at V and 3 bases at J, with 5 bases between. Germline CDR1 is MDHEN and CDR2 is SYDVKM. The CDR3 is 11 residues long. CDR3 sequence: CASSLRYEQYF. Written as DNA, the CDR3 is TGTGCCAGCAGTCTACGCTACGAGCAGTACTTC.

The V call is TRBV7-7, the J call TRBJ2-1, with D possibly matching TRBD1 (6 bases). The CDR3 has 15 amino acids. V lost 5 bases to trimming and J lost 2 bases, with 13 bases between them. The germline CDR1 and CDR2 sequences are SSHAT and FNYEAQ (reference sequence). The CDR3 protein is CASSSLTGPYNEQFF. The CDR3 nucleotides are TGTGCCAGCAGCAGCCTTACAGGGCCCTACAATGAGCAGTTCTTC.

The CDR3 protein is CASSSSGSKETQYF. CDR3 in DNA: TGTGCCAGCAGTTCGAGCGGGAGTAAAGAGACCCAGTACTTC. The chain recombines TRBV28 with TRBJ2-5, with 8 bases identical to TRBD2. V was pared by 4 bases and J by 3 bases, with 4 bases of the junction left unmatched. The CDR3 extends over 14 amino acids. The germline V gene has CDR1 MDHEN and CDR2 SYDVKM.

The chain joins TRBV30 to TRBJ2-2, with D maybe TRBD1 (6 bases). CDR3 length: 13 amino acids. Germline CDR1 and CDR2: GTSNPN and SVGIG (reference sequence). V lost 0 bases and J lost 10, with 12 bases in between. The CDR3 reads CAWSVHRAEELFF. The CDR3 coding sequence is TGTGCCTGGAGTGTACACAGGGCCGAGGAGCTGTTTTTT.

The V gene is TRBV30, the J gene TRBJ1-1; 8 bases line up with TRBD1. Germline V gene sequence: CDR1 GTSNPN, CDR2 SVGIG (reference sequence). V shed 5 bases and J 1 base; nucleotides not matched to a gene: 3. CDR3 size: 13 residues. In nucleotides, the CDR3 is TGTGCCTGGGAGGACAGGGCGAACACTGAAGCTTTCTTT. Translated: CAWEDRANTEAFF.

V and J are TRBV19 and TRBJ2-1; 8 bases agree with TRBD1. After removal of 10 bases from V and 6 bases from J, the junction contained 14 bases not matched to a gene. CDR1 is LNHDA, CDR2 SQIVND, per germline (reference sequence). The CDR3 totals 15 residues. CDR3 residues: CAIGSGQGLVNEQFF. CDR3 DNA sequence: TGTGCCATTGGGTCTGGACAGGGATTGGTCAATGAGCAGTTCTTC. The whole variable domain, remainder taken from reference TRBV19 and TRBJ2-1, is DGGITQSPKYLFRKEGQNVTLSCEQNLNHDAMYWYRQDPGQGLRLIYYSQIVNDFQKGDIAEGYSVSREKKESFPLTVTSAQKNPTAFYLCAIGSGQGLVNEQFFGPGTRLTVL.

This rearrangement joins TRBV6-1 to TRBJ2-1; 8 nucleotides match TRBD1. The trim removed 2 bases at V and 4 bases at J, leaving 4 bases unmatched. This CDR3 region has 15 residues. Looked up from germline, CDR1 is MNHNS and CDR2 is SASEGT. In nucleotides, the CDR3 is TGTGCCAGCAGTGAACAGGGACAGGTGTACAATGAGCAGTTCTTC. Translated, it gives CASSEQGQVYNEQFF.

J is TRBJ2-7 and V is TRBV15; 10 positions match TRBD2. There are 16 residues in the CDR3. Germline V CDR1 and CDR2: LNHNV, YYDKDF (reference sequence). With V trimmed by 1 base and J by 2 bases, 5 bases remained unmatched. Written as DNA, the CDR3 is TGTGCCACCAGCAGAGCTAGCGGGGGCCGTGCCTACGAGCAGTACTTC. This codes for CATSRASGGRAYEQYF.

This chain uses TRBV11-2 with TRBJ2-7, with 8 bases lining up with TRBD1. This CDR3 is 14 amino acids long. After removal of 5 bases from V and 3 bases from J, the junction contained 6 bases not matched to a gene. The germline V gene encodes CDR1 SGHAT and CDR2 FQNNGV. This chain's CDR3 is CASSPPGGLYEQYF. Here the CDR3 DNA reads TGTGCCAGCAGCCCTCCAGGGGGCCTCTACGAGCAGTACTTC.